The clone carrying this TCR beta chain was observed a handful of times. Its matching antigen is unknown. This sample was taken from a study of beta chain features in type 1 diabetes. Study observations and caveats: Patients' naive, central memory and regulatory TCRB repertoires appeared more alike than those of healthy donors. Shortening that was moderate but significant affected the TCRB CDR3s of Type 1 diabetes patients in all four CD4+ subsets. Type 1 diabetes patients had fewer VDJ junction insertions and more deletions.

The authors reverse transcribed all of the isolated RNA, so sequencing captured expressed TCRB transcripts. Profiling relied on immunoSEQ multiplex PCR, and the TCRdb table lists in-frame clones only, not all of them. This sample has under 300,000 clones, with 16% found just once. Post-sort purity exceeded 95% for all sorted populations. The sequenced material came from naive CD4+ T cells from blood. This receptor was taken from a man aged 25-40 years with type 1 diabetes.

This chain's CDR3 is CAISESVNYEQYF. The CDR3, as DNA: TGTGCCATCAGTGAGTCCGTAAATTACGAGCAGTACTTC. The chain joins TRBV10-3 to TRBJ2-7, with D uncertain. CDR1 is ENHRY and CDR2 is SYGVKD in the germline V gene. This CDR3 region has 13 residues. Trimming took 0 bases from V and 4 from J, leaving 7 bases between them.